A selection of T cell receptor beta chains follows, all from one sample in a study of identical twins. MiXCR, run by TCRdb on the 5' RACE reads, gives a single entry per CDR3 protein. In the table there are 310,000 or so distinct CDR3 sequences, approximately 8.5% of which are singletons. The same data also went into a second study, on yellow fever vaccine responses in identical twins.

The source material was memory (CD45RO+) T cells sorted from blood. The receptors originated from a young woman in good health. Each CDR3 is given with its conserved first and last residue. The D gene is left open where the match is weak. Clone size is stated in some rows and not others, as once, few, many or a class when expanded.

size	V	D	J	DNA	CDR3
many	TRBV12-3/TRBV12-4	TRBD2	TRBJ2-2	TGTGCCAGCAGCAGACTAGCGGGGGGGCCCGGGGAGCTGTTTTTT	CASSRLAGGPGELFF
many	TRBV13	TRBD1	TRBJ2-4	TGTGCCAGCAGCCTACGGACAGGGCGGAGAAAAAACATTCAGTACTTC	CASSLRTGRRKNIQYF
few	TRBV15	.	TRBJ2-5	TGTGCCACCAGCAGATGGCCGGAAGAGACCCAGTACTTC	CATSRWPEETQYF
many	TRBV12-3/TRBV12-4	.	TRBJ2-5	TGTGCCAGCAGTTTAGGGGGGCATTCGGAGACCCAGTACTTC	CASSLGGHSETQYF
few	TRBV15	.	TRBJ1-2	TGTGCCACCAGCAGCCTACAGGGCTATGGCTACACCTTC	CATSSLQGYGYTF
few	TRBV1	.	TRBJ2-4	TGCACCAGCAGCCAAAACATTCAGTACTTC	CTSSQNIQYF
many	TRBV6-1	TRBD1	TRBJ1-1	TGTGCCAGCGCAACAGGGGAAAACACTGAAGCTTTCTTT	CASATGENTEAFF
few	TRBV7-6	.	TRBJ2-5	TGTGCCAGCAGCTCCAGCGTTCAAGAGACCCAGTACTTC	CASSSSVQETQYF
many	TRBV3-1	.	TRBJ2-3	TGTGCCAGCAGCCAAGAATTGTTCACGCGCACAGATACGCAGTATTTT	CASSQELFTRTDTQYF
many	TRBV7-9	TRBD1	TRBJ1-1	TGTGCCAGCAGCAAGGACAGGGGAGACACTGAAGCTTTCTTT	CASSKDRGDTEAFF
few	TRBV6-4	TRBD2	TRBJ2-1	TGTGCCAGCAGTGACGAGCTAGCGGGGAGGCAGTTCTTC	CASSDELAGRQFF
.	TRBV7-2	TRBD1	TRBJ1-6	TGTGCCAGCAGCTGGGGACAGGGGAGTAATTCACCCCTCCACTTT	CASSWGQGSNSPLHF
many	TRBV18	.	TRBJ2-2	TGTGCCAGCTCACCACCGGGGAACTCGGTCGGCGGGGAGCTGTTTTTT	CASSPPGNSVGGELFF
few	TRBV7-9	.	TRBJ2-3	TGTGCCAGCAGCGCCGACTTTGCCCTCACAGATACGCAGTATTTT	CASSADFALTDTQYF
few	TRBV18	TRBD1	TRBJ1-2	TGTGCCAGCTCACCGACAACCGGGACAGGGAATGGCTACACCTTC	CASSPTTGTGNGYTF
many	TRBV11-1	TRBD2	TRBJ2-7	TGTGCCAGCAGCTTGAGGACTAGCGGGGATATCAGCTCCTACGAGCAGTACTTC	CASSLRTSGDISSYEQYF
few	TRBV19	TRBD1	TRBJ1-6	TGTGCCAGTAGGGCGGACAGGGCCGATAATTCACCCCTCCACTTT	CASRADRADNSPLHF
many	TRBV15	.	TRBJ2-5	TGTGCCACCAGCGGAGAAGAGACCCAGTACTTC	CATSGEETQYF
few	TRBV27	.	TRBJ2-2	TGTGCCAGCAGTTGGGAGAGGGAAACCGGGGAGCTGTTTTTT	CASSWERETGELFF
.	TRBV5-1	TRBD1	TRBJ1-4	TGCGCCAGCAGCTACGGACAGGGAATTAATGAAAAACTGTTTTTT	CASSYGQGINEKLFF
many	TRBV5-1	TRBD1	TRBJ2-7	TGCGCCAGCAGCCTGGGGGACAGGTTTCTCTACGAGCAGTACTTC	CASSLGDRFLYEQYF
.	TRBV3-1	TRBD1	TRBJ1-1	TGTGCCAGCAGCCAGACAGGGTTCACTGAAGCTTTCTTT	CASSQTGFTEAFF
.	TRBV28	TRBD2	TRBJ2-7	TGTGCCAGCAGCAGGACTAGTTCCTACGAGCAGTACTTC	CASSRTSSYEQYF
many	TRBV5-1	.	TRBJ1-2	TGCGCCAGCAGCCTGACTTGGGGAAACTATGGCTACACCTTC	CASSLTWGNYGYTF
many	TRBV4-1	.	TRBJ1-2	TGCGCCAGCAGCCAAGATCCCGGGTTTCTGGTGGGCTACACCTTC	CASSQDPGFLVGYTF
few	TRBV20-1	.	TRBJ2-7	TGCAGTGCTAGAGGGGACTTTCCCTACGAGCAGTACTTC	CSARGDFPYEQYF
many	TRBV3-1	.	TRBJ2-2	TGTGCCAGCAGCCGGGACCCCTCGGAGGAGCTGTTTTTT	CASSRDPSEELFF
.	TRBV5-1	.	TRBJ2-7	TGCGCCAGCAGCTTGGCCAACCCCCGGGACGAGCAGTACTTC	CASSLANPRDEQYF
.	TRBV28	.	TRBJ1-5	TGTGCCAGCAGTTTTTCAAGTCTCCAGCATTTT	CASSFSSLQHF
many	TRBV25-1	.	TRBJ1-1	TGTGCCAGCAGTGAACAGGTGATCACTGAAGCTTTCTTT	CASSEQVITEAFF
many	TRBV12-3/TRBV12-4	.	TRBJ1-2	TGTGCCAGCAGTCCCCAAGGGGGGATAGGTTATGGCTACACCTTC	CASSPQGGIGYGYTF
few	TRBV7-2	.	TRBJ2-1	TGTGCCAGCAGCTTAGCGCGGAATGAGCAGTTCTTC	CASSLARNEQFF
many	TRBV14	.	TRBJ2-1	TGTGCCAGCAGCCCACTCGGACCTCGGGCCGATGAGCAGTTCTTC	CASSPLGPRADEQFF
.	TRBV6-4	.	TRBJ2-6	TGTGCCAGCAGTGTCGACAGCTCTGGGGCCAACGTCCTGACTTTC	CASSVDSSGANVLTF
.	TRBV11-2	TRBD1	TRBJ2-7	TGTGCCAGCAGCTTAGATGGGACAGGGGTCGAGCAGTACTTC	CASSLDGTGVEQYF
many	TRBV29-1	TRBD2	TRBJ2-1	TGCAGCGTTGCTAGCGGGAGTTCGTACAATGAGCAGTTCTTC	CSVASGSSYNEQFF
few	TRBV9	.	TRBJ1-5	TGTGCCAGCAGCGTGGGGCCAAAGGAGCCCCAGCATTTT	CASSVGPKEPQHF
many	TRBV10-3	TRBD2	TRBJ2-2	TGTGCCATCCGGACTAGCGGGGGGCCGAACACCGGGGAGCTGTTTTTT	CAIRTSGGPNTGELFF
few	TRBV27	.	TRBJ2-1	TGTGCCAGCAGCCCCTCCGGCGGGCCAGGGTACGAGCAGTTCTTC	CASSPSGGPGYEQFF
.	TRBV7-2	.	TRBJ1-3	TGTGCCAGCAGCAGACACAGCTCCTCTGGAAACACCATATATTTT	CASSRHSSSGNTIYF
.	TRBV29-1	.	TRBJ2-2	TGCAGCGTGGGACACGGGGAGCTGTTTTTT	CSVGHGELFF
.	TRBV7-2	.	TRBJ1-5	TGTGCCAGCAGCTTAAGCCTGGGTAGCAATCAGCCCCAGCATTTT	CASSLSLGSNQPQHF
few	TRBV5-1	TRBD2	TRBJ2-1	TGCGCCAGCGCCGGGACTAGCGGCTACAATGAGCAGTTCTTC	CASAGTSGYNEQFF
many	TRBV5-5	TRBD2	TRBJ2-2	TGTGCCACAGGGAGGGTGATGAACACCGGGGAGCTGTTTTTT	CATGRVMNTGELFF
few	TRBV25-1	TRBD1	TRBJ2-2	TGTGCCAGCACTTCCACAGGGGGCACCGGGGAGCTGTTTTTT	CASTSTGGTGELFF
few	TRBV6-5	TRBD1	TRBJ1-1	TGTGCCAGCAGTTACGGGGACAGAAGCACTGAAGCTTTCTTT	CASSYGDRSTEAFF
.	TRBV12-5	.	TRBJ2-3	TGTGCTAGTGGTTTGGGGGGCGCAGATACGCAGTATTTT	CASGLGGADTQYF